This T cell receptor beta chain was identified in a study of blood T cell repertoires in COVID-19. Study summary: From T cells, B-cell-depleted T cells, or PBMCs came the material, which was cDNA or gDNA.

In the original processing: Estimation of nucleated cell counts relied on the amplification of reference gene primers. Clones were sequenced by immunoSEQ multiplex PCR, and TCRdb holds only the in-frame ones, with some missing. That table gives V, J and clone size, and the DNA gave D and trimming. The sample has roughly 200,000 clones; roughly three quarters are singletons. The CDR3 runs to 14 residues. Between the trimmed V and J ends, which lost 4 bases and 6 bases, there was a span of 12 bases. The germline V gene encodes CDR1 SNHLY and CDR2 FYNNEI. Sequenced: peripheral blood. This TCR was sampled from a woman between 45 and 60 years old with active or convalescent COVID-19. This sequence joins TRBV2 and TRBJ2-2, with D perhaps TRBD2 (5 bases). The CDR3 DNA reads TGTGCCAGCAGTGCCCTAGCAAGGGCCGGGGAGCTGTTTTTT. Protein sequence: CASSALARAGELFF.